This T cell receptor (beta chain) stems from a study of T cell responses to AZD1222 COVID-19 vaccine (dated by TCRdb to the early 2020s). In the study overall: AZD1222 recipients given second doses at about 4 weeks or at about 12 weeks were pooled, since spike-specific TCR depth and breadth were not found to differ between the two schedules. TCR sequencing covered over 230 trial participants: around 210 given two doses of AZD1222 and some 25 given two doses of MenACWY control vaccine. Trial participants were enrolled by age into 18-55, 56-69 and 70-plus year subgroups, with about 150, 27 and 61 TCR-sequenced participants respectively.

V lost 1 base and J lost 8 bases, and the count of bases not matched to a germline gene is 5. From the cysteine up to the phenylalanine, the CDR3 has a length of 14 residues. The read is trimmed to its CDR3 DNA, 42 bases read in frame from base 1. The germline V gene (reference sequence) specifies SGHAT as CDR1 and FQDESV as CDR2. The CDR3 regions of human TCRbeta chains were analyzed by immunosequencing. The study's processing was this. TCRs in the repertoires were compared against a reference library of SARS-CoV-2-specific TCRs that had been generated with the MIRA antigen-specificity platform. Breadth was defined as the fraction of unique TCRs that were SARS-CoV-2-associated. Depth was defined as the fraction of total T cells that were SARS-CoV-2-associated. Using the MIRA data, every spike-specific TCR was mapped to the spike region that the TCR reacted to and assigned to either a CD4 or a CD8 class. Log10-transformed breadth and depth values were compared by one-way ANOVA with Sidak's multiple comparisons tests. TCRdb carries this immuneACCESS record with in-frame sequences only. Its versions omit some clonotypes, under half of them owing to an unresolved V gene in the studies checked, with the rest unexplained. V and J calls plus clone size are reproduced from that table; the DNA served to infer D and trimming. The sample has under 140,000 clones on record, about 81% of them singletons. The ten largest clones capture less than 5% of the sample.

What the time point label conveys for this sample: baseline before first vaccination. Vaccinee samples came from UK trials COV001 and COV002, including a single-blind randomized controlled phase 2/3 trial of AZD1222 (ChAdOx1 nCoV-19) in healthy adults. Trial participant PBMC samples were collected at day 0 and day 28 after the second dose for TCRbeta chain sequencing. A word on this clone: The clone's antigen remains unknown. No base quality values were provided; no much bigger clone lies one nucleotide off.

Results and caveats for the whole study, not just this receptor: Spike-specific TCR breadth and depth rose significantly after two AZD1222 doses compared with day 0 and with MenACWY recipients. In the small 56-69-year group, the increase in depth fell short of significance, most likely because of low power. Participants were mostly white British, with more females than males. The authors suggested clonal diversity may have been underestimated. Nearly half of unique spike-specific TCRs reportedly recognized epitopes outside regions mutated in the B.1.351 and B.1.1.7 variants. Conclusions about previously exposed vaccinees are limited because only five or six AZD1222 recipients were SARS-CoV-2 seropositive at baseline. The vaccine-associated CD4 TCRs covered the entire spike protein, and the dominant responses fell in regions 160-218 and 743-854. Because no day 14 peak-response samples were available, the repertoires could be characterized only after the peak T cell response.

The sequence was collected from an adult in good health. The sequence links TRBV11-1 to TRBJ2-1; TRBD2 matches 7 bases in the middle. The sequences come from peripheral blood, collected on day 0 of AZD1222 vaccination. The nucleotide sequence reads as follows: TGTGCCAGCAGCTTAGGGGGGGGTGTCGATGAGCAGTTCTTC. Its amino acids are CASSLGGGVDEQFF.